The following is a TCR beta chain sequence with its context. The PCR contained 60 Vbeta and 13 Jbeta primers. Sequencing was performed with immunoSEQ multiplex PCR; in TCRdb, only in-frame clones are kept and a portion is missing. Here the sample spans 110,000 or so clones, approximately 67% being singletons. The sample belongs to a study of cytomegalovirus exposure and HLA in healthy donors. The material sequenced was PBMCs. This TCR was recovered from a man younger than 35 in good health and CMV-seropositive.

Written as DNA, the CDR3 is TGCGCCAGCAGCGATGACAGGGGGGGCGAGCAGTACTTC. It specifies CASSDDRGGEQYF. The chain links TRBV4-1 to TRBJ2-7; 9 bases map to TRBD1. Per germline, CDR1 MGHRA and CDR2 YSYEKL. After removal of 5 bases from V and 6 bases from J, the junction contained 5 bases not matched to a gene. The CDR3 sequence is 13 residues long.